This T cell receptor (beta chain) was profiled in a study of Ad26.COV2.S vaccination and SARS-CoV-2 variants. Profiled with immunoSEQ multiplex PCR; TCRdb holds only in-frame clones, not every one. This table holds 400,000 to 450,000 clones, over 75% found once. The V end lost 3 bases, the J end lost 1 base, and 6 bases lay between the germline ends. CDR1 and CDR2 from the germline V gene are SQVTM and ANQGSEA. This CDR3 has 13 amino acids. This sample's treatment: approximately 18 received Ad26.COV2.S at low or high dose, single or two shots; 5 received placebo; per-sample allocation not given. The investigators took samples on day 63 after the first vaccine or placebo injection.

The starting material was peripheral blood, obtained in a trial of Ad26.COV2.S vaccine versus placebo. The chain couples TRBV29-1 to TRBJ2-2, with D hard to call. The sequence came from a person aged 18 to 59 who received the Ad26.COV2.S COVID-19 vaccine or a placebo. The CDR3 reads CSVDRVNTGELFF. As DNA, the CDR3 is TGCAGCGTTGATAGGGTGAACACCGGGGAGCTGTTTTTT.